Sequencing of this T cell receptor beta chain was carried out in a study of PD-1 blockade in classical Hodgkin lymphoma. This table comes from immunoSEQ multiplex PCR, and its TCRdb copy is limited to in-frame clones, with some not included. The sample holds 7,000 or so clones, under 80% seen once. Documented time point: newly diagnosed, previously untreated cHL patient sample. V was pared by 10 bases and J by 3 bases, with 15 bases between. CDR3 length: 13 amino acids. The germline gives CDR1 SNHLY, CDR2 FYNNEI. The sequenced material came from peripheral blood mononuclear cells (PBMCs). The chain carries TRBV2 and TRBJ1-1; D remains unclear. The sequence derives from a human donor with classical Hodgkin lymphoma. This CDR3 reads CATLGVRDTEAFF. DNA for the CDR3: TGTGCCACCCTCGGGGTACGGGACACTGAAGCTTTCTTT. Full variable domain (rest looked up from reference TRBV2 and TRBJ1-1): EPEVTQTPSHQVTQMGQEVILRCVPISNHLYFYWYRQILGQKVEFLVSFYNNEISEKSEIFDDQFSVERPDGSNFTLKIRSTKLEDSAMYFCATLGVRDTEAFFGQGTRLTVV.